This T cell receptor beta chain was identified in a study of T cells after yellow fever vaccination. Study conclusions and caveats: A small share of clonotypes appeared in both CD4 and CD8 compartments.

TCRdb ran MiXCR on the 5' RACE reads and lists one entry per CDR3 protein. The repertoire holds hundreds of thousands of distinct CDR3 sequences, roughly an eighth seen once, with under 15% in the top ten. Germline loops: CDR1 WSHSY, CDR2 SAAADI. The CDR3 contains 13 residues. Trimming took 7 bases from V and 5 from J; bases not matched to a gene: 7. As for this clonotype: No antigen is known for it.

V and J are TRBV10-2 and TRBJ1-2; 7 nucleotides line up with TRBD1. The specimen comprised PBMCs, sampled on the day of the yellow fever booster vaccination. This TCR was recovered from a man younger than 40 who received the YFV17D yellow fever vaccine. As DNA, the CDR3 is TGCGCCAGCACATCCGGGACAGCGTATGGCTACACCTTC. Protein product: CASTSGTAYGYTF.